This T cell receptor (beta chain) was recovered during a study of blood T cell repertoires in COVID-19. For the study at large: Samples representing acute and convalescent COVID-19 were sourced from the United States, Italy and Spain.

The germline gives CDR1 SGHTA, CDR2 FQGTGA. J was trimmed by 0 bases and V by 7 bases; bases with no gene match: 9. The CDR3 loop spans 16 amino acids. As originally analysed: Quantification of nucleated cells was approximated via reference gene primer amplification. Libraries were prepared by immunoSEQ multiplex PCR; TCRdb keeps only in-frame clonotypes and omits some of them. The DNA gave D and trimming, while V, J and clone size come from that table. The table includes about 120,000 clones, 79% detected once. The gene calls are TRBV7-3 and TRBJ2-1; 7 bases agree with TRBD2. The receptor's source is a woman aged 80 or older with acute or convalescent COVID-19. Sequencing input: peripheral blood. Here the CDR3 DNA reads TGTGCCAGCACCCCCCAAGCGGGGAGCTCCTACAATGAGCAGTTCTTC. It encodes CASTPQAGSSYNEQFF.